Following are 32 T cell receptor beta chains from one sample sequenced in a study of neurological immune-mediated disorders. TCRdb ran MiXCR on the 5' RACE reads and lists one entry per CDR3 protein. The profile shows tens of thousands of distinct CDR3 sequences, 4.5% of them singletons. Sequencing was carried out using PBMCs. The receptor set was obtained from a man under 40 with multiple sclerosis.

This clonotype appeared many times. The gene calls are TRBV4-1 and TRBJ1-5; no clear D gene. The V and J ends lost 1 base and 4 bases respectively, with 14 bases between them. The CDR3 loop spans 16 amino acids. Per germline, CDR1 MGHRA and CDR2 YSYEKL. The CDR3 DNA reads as TGCGCCAGCAGCCAAGGTCGGGGAGCACGGAATCAGCCCCAGCATTTT. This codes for CASSQGRGARNQPQHF.

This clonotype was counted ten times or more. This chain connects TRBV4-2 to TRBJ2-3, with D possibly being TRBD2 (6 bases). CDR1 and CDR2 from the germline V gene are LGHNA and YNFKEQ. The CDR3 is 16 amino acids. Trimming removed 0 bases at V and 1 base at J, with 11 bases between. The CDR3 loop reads CASSQDRGGGTDTQYF. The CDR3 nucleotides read TGTGCCAGCAGCCAAGATAGGGGCGGGGGCACAGATACGCAGTATTTT.

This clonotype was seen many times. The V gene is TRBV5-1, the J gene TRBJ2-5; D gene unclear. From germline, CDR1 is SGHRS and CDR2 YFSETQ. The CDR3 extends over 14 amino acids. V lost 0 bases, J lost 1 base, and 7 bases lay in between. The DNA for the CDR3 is TGCGCCAGCAGCTTGGCGCAGGCCCAAGAGACCCAGTACTTC. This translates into CASSLAQAQETQYF.

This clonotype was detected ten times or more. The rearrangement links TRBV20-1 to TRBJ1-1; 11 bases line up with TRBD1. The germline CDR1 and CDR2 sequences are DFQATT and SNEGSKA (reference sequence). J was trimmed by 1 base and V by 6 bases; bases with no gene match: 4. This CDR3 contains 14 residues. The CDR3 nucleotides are TGCAGTGCCGGACAGGGGGCGCGGAACACTGAAGCTTTCTTT. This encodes CSAGQGARNTEAFF.

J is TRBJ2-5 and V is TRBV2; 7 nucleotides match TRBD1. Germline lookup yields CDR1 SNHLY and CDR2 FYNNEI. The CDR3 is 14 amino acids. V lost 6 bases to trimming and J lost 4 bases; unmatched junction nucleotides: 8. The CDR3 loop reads CASRQTGPRETQYF. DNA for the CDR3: TGTGCCAGCAGGCAGACAGGGCCCAGAGAGACCCAGTACTTC.

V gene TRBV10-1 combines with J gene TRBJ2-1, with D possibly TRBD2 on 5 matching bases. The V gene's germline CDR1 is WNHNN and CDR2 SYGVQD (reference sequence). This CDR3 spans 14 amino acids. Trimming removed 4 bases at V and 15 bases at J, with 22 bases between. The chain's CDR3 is CASSATRRTDGGFF. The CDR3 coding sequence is TGCGCCAGCAGTGCGACGAGGAGGACGGACGGCGGGTTCTTC.

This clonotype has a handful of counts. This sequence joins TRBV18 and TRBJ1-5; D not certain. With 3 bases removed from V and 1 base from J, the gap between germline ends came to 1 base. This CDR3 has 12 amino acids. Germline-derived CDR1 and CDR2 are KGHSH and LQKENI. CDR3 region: CASSPSNQPQHF. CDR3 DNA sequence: TGTGCCAGCTCACCCAGCAATCAGCCCCAGCATTTT.

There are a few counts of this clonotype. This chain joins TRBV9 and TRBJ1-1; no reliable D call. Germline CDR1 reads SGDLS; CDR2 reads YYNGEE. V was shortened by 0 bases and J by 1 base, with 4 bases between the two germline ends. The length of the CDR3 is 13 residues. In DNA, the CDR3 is TGTGCCAGCAGCGTAGAGGGGAACACTGAAGCTTTCTTT. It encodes CASSVEGNTEAFF.

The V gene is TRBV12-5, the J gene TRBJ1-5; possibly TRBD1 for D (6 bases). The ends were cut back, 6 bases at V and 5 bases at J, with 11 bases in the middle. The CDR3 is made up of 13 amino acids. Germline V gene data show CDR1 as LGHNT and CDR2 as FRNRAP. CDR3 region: CASGPGVDQPQHF. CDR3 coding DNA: TGTGCTAGTGGCCCAGGGGTTGATCAGCCCCAGCATTTT. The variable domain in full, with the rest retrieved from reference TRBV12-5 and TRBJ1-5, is DARVTQTPRHKVTEMGQEVTMRCQPILGHNTVFWYRQTMMQGLELLAYFRNRAPLDDSGMPKDRFSAEMPDATLATLKIQPSEPRDSAVYFCASGPGVDQPQHFGDGTRLSIL.

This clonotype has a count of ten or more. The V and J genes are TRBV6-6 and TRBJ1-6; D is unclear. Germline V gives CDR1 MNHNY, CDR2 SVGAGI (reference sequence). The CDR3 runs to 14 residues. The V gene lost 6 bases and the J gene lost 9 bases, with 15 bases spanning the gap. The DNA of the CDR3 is TGTGCCAGCAGCGATCCGGACCTCGGTTCACCCCTCCACTTT. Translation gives CASSDPDLGSPLHF.

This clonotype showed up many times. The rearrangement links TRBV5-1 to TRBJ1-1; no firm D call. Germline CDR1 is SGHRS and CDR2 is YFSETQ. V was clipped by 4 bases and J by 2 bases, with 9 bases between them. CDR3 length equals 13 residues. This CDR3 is CASSENQNTEAFF. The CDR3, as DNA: TGCGCCAGCAGCGAGAATCAAAACACTGAAGCTTTCTTT.

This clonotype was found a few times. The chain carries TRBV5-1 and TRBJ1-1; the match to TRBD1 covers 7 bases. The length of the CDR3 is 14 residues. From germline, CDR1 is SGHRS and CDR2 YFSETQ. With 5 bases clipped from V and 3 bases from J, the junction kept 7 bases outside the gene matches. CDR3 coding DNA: TGCGCCAGCAGGGTAGCAGGGGGGGACACTGAAGCTTTCTTT. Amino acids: CASRVAGGDTEAFF. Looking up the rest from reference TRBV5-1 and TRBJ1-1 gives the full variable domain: KAGVTQTPRYLIKTRGQQVTLSCSPISGHRSVSWYQQTPGQGLQFLFEYFSETQRNKGNFPGRFSGRQFSNSRSEMNVSTLELGDSALYLCASRVAGGDTEAFFGQGTRLTVV.

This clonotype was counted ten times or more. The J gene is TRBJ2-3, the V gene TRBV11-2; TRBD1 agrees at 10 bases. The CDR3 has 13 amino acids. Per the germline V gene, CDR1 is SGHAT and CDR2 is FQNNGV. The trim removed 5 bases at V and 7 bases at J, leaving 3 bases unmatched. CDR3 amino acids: CASSADRGHTQYF. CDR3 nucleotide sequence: TGTGCCAGCAGCGCCGACAGGGGGCATACGCAGTATTTT.

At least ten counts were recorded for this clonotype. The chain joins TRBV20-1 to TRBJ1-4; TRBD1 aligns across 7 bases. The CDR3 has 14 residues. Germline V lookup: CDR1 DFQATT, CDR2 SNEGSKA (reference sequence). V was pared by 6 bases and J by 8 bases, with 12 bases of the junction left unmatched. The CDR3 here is CSAARGGRLEKLFF. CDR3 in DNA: TGCAGTGCCGCTAGAGGGGGCCGGTTAGAAAAACTGTTTTTT.

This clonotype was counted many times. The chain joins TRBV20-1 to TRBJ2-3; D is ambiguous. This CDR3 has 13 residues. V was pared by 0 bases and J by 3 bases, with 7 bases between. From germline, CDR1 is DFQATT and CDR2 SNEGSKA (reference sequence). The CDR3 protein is CSARDSTTDTQYF. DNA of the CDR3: TGCAGTGCTAGAGATTCTACTACAGATACGCAGTATTTT.

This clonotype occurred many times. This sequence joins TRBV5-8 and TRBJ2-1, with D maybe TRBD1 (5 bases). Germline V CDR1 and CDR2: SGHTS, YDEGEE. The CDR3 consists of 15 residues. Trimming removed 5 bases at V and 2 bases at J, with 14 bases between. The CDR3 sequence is CASRTSGSPYNEQFF. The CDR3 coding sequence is TGTGCCAGCAGAACCTCAGGGTCTCCCTACAATGAGCAGTTCTTC.

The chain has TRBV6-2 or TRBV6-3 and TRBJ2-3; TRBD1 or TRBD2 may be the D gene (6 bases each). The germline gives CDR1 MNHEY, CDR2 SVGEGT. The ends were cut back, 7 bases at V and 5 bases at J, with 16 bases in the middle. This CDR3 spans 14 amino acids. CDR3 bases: TGTGCCAGCACGCGAGTCGGGGGCGGAGATACGCAGTATTTT. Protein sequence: CASTRVGGGDTQYF.

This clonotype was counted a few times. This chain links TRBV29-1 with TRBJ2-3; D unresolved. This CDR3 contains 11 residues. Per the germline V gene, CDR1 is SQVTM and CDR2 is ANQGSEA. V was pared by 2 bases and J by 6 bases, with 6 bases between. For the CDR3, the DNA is TGCAGCGTTGAATACGGGGATACGCAGTATTTT. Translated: CSVEYGDTQYF.

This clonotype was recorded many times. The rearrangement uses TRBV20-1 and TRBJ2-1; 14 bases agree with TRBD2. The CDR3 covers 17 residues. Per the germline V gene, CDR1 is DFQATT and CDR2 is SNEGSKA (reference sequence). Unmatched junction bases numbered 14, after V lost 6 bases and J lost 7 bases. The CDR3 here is CSALGLAGGLYRNEQFF. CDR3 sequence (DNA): TGCAGTGCCTTAGGACTAGCGGGGGGACTCTATAGGAATGAGCAGTTCTTC.

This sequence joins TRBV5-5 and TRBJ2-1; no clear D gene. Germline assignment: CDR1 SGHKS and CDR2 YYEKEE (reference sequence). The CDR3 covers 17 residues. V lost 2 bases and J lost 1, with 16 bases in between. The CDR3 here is CASSLEGRQRSYNEQFF. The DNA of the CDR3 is TGTGCCAGCAGCTTAGAAGGACGGCAGAGATCCTACAATGAGCAGTTCTTC.

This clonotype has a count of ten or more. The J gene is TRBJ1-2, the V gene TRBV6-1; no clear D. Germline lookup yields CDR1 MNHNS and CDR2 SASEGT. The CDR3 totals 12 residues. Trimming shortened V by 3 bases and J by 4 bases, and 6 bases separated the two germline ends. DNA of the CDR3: TGTGCCAGCAGTGACCTGGGCTATGGCTACACCTTC. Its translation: CASSDLGYGYTF.

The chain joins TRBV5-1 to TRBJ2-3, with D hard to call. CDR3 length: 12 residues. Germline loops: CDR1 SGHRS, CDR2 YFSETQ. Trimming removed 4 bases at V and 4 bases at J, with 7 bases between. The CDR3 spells CASSPVADTQYF. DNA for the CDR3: TGCGCCAGCAGCCCGGTCGCAGATACGCAGTATTTT.

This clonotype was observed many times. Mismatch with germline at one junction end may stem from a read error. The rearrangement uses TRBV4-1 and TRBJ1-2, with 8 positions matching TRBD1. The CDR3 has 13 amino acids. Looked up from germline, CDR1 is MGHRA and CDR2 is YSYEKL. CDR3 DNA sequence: TGCGCCAGCAGCCAAGGCGGGACAGGTCCCTGCTTCTTC. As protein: CASSQGGTGPCFF.

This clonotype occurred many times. DNA for the CDR3: TGTGCCAGCAGCAGAGGAAAAGCCAACGAAAAACTGTTTTTT. This encodes CASSRGKANEKLFF. The J gene is TRBJ1-4, the V gene TRBV5-5; D uncertain. Trimming took off 4 bases at V and 8 bases at J, with 15 bases between the two ends. The germline V gene has CDR1 SGHKS and CDR2 YYEKEE (reference sequence). This CDR3 contains 14 residues.

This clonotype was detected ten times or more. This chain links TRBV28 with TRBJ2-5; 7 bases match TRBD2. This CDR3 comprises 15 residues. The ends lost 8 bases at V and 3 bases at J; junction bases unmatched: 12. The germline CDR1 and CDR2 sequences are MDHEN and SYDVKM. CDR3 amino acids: CASGTGTTKKETQYF. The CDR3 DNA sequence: TGTGCCAGCGGAACCGGGACTACTAAAAAAGAGACCCAGTACTTC.

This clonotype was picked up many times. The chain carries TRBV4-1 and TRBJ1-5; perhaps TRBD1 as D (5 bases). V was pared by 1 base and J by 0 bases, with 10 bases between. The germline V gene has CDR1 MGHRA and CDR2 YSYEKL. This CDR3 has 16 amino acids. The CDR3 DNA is TGCGCCAGCAGCCAAGGGAGGGGACGTAGCAATCAGCCCCAGCATTTT. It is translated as CASSQGRGRSNQPQHF.

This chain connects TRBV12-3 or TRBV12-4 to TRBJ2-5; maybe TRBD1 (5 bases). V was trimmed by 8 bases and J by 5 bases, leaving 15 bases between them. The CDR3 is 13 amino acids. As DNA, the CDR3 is TGTGCCAGCGCCCGTCAGGGCGTGGAGACCCAGTACTTC. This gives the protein CASARQGVETQYF.

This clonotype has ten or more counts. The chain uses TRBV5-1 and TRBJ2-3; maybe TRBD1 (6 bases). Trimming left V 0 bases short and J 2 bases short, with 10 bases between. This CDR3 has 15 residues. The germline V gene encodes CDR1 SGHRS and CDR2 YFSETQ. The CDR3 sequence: CASSLETGLTDTQYF. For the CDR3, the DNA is TGCGCCAGCAGCTTGGAGACAGGACTCACAGATACGCAGTATTTT.

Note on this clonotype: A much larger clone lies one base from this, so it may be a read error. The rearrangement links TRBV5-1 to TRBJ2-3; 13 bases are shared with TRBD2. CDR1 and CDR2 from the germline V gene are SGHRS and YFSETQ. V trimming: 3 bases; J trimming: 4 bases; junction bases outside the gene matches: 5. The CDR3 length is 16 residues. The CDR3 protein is CASSSLGLAGPDTQYF. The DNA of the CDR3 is TGCGCCAGCAGCTCACTGGGACTAGCGGGGCCAGATACGCAGTATTTT.

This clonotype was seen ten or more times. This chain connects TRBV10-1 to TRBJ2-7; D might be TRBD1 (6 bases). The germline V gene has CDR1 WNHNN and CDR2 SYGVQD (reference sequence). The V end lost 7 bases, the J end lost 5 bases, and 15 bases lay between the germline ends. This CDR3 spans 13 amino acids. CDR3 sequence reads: CASTRGPEDEQYF. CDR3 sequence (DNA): TGCGCCAGCACCAGGGGTCCCGAGGACGAGCAGTACTTC.

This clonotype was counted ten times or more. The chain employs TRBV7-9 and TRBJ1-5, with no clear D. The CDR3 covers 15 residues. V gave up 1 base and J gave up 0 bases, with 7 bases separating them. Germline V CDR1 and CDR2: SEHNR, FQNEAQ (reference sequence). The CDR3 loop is CASSLVQHSNQPQHF. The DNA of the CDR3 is TGTGCCAGCAGCTTAGTACAGCATAGCAATCAGCCCCAGCATTTT.

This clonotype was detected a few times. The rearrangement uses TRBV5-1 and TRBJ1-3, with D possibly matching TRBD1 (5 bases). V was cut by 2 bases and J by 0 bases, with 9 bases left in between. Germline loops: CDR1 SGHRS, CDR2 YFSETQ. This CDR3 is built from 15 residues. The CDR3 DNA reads TGCGCCAGCAGCTTCGACGGGACCTCTGGAAACACCATATATTTT. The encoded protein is CASSFDGTSGNTIYF.